This TCR beta chain was sequenced during a study of blood T cell repertoires in COVID-19. Study summary: Material from acute and convalescent COVID-19 was sourced from the United States, Italy and Spain.

This clone was seen once. The authors' processing: Reference gene primer amplification gave estimated nucleated cell counts. Method: immunoSEQ multiplex PCR; TCRdb's copy keeps in-frame clones and lacks some. V, J and clone size are those of that table, while D and trimming were read from the DNA. Of about 66,000 clones listed, approximately 90% are singletons. Germline V lookup: CDR1 SGHRS, CDR2 YFSETQ. Trimming took 5 bases from V and 3 from J; bases not matched to a gene: 6. CDR3 length: 14 amino acids. This TCR was recovered from a woman in her 70s with acute or convalescent COVID-19. The material sequenced was peripheral blood. The chain employs TRBV5-1 and TRBJ2-3; 7 bases align to TRBD2. Here the CDR3 reads CASRHLAETDTQYF. DNA for the CDR3: TGCGCCAGCAGGCACCTAGCGGAGACAGATACGCAGTATTTT.